This T cell receptor (beta chain) is drawn from a study of T cell responses to AZD1222 COVID-19 vaccine. Comment on this clone: Its antigen is unidentified.

Assay used: immunoSEQ multiplex PCR; TCRdb lists only in-frame clones, some missing. Altogether over 150,000 clones are present, around nine tenths being singletons, with the ten largest covering 5.5%. Findings of the study overall: Clonal diversity was possibly underestimated; the donors were predominantly white British and more often female.

This specimen consisted of peripheral blood, obtained on day 0 of AZD1222 vaccination. The sequence came from an adult in good health.

CDR3 protein: CASSPYADTGELFF. The CDR3 nucleotides read TGTGCCAGCAGCCCTTACGCGGACACCGGGGAGCTGTTTTTT. The chain has TRBV11-3 and TRBJ2-2; D gene uncertain. This CDR3 region has 14 residues. Germline-derived CDR1 and CDR2 are SGHNT and YENEEA. The V gene lost 5 bases and the J gene lost 3 bases, with 10 bases spanning the gap.